Listed below are T cell receptor beta chains from one sample, sequenced in a study of T cell responses to AZD1222 COVID-19 vaccine. TCRdb's copy holds only in-frame clones and misses some; the assay was immunoSEQ multiplex PCR. Here the sample spans approximately 140,000 clones, roughly 90% being singletons. Sequencing was performed on peripheral blood, taken 28 days after the second AZD1222 dose. These receptors originate from an adult who received the AZD1222 COVID-19 vaccine. CDR3s include the opening cysteine and the closing phenylalanine or tryptophan. Fields, in order: D gene, clone size, J gene, CDR3 length, V gene, CDR3 DNA, CDR3 protein. The D gene is left open where the match is weak. Rows give clone size only sometimes, using once, few, many, or a class for an expanded clone.

. | . | TRBJ1-5 | 14 | TRBV6-5 | TGTGCCAGCAGTTACGCGGGGACAAATCAGCCCCAGCATTTT | CASSYAGTNQPQHF
. | few | TRBJ1-3 | 15 | TRBV25-1 | TGTGCCAGCAGTGATGCCGGGCAGGTGGGGAACACCATATATTTT | CASSDAGQVGNTIYF
TRBD1 | . | TRBJ1-2 | 15 | TRBV6-5 | TGTGCCAGCAGTTACTCGCAGGGGGCAACCATAGGCTACACCTTC | CASSYSQGATIGYTF
TRBD2 | . | TRBJ2-1 | 16 | TRBV7-9 | TGTGCCAGCAGCAGGACTAGCGAGGAGACCTACAATGAGCAGTTCTTC | CASSRTSEETYNEQFF
TRBD2 | . | TRBJ2-1 | 15 | TRBV6-5 | TGTGCCAGCAGCAAGTGGACTAGCTCCTACAATGAGCAGTTCTTC | CASSKWTSSYNEQFF
. | . | TRBJ1-5 | 13 | TRBV19 | TGTGCCAGTAGTCCGGAGCCCAATCAGCCCCAGCATTTT | CASSPEPNQPQHF
TRBD2 | . | TRBJ2-1 | 18 | TRBV3-1/TRBV3-2 | TGTGCCAGCAGCCAAGTTCTTCGGGGTAGCGGGAGTATGAATGAGCAGTTCTTC | CASSQVLRGSGSMNEQFF
. | . | TRBJ2-7 | 12 | TRBV29-1 | TGCAGCGTTGAGGTTCTTTCCTACGAGCAGTACTTC | CSVEVLSYEQYF
. | . | TRBJ2-3 | 18 | TRBV7-9 | TGTGCCAGCAGCTTAGTTTTATGGGGGACGGCTAGCACAGATACGCAGTATTTT | CASSLVLWGTASTDTQYF
TRBD1 | . | TRBJ1-5 | 19 | TRBV28 | TGTGCCAGCAGTTTCTTGGGACAGGGGGGCCAGGGAGGCAATCAGCCCCAGCATTTT | CASSFLGQGGQGGNQPQHF
. | once | TRBJ1-5 | 14 | TRBV28 | TGTGCCAGCAGTTCGGACGGGCGCAATCAGCCCCAGCATTTT | CASSSDGRNQPQHF
TRBD2 | . | TRBJ2-3 | 15 | TRBV27 | TGTGCCAGCAGTCTAGCGGGAGAGGACACAGATACGCAGTATTTT | CASSLAGEDTDTQYF
. | . | TRBJ2-6 | 18 | TRBV25-1 | TGTGCCAGCAGTGAATACTCCCAGGCAGTGACTGGGGCCAACGTCCTGACTTTC | CASSEYSQAVTGANVLTF
. | few | TRBJ2-3 | 15 | TRBV4-1 | TGCGCCAGCAGCCAAAGTGTCTCTAGCACAGATACGCAGTATTTT | CASSQSVSSTDTQYF
. | . | TRBJ1-5 | 14 | TRBV5-5 | TGTGCCAGCAGCTCCGGACGGAGCAATCAGCCCCAGCATTTT | CASSSGRSNQPQHF
. | . | TRBJ2-1 | 11 | TRBV6-5 | TGTGCCAGCAGTTACGAGAATGAGCAGTTCTTC | CASSYENEQFF
. | . | TRBJ1-1 | 12 | TRBV5-4 | TGTGCCAGCAGCTTGGGGCTAGGGGAAGCTTTCTTT | CASSLGLGEAFF
. | . | TRBJ2-2 | 14 | TRBV11-3 | TGTGCCAGCAGCTTCAACGGGGTAGACGGGGAGCTGTTTTTT | CASSFNGVDGELFF
. | . | TRBJ1-4 | 15 | TRBV7-9 | TGTGCCAGCAGCTTAGGGACAGCAACTAATGAAAAACTGTTTTTT | CASSLGTATNEKLFF
. | . | TRBJ1-5 | 13 | TRBV9 | TGTGCCAGCAGCGTAACCTGGAACCAGCCCCAGCATTTT | CASSVTWNQPQHF
. | . | TRBJ1-2 | 14 | TRBV14 | TGTGCCAGCAGCCAAGATCGGTTTTCTAGCGGCTACACCTTC | CASSQDRFSSGYTF
TRBD2 | . | TRBJ2-7 | 18 | TRBV19 | TGTGCCAGTAGTATAGCGGGGACTAGCGCCTACCTCTCCTACGAGCAGTACTTC | CASSIAGTSAYLSYEQYF
. | . | TRBJ1-1 | 15 | TRBV5-1 | TGCGCCAGCAGCTTGGTTTACGGGAAGGTTACTGAAGCTTTCTTT | CASSLVYGKVTEAFF
TRBD1 | . | TRBJ1-2 | 16 | TRBV19 | TGTGCCAGTAGTATAGACTGGCCAGGGGGCGTATATGGCTACACCTTC | CASSIDWPGGVYGYTF
. | . | TRBJ1-2 | 11 | TRBV18 | TGTGCCAGCTCACTGGCAGGAGACTACACCTTC | CASSLAGDYTF
. | few | TRBJ2-2 | 14 | TRBV5-1 | TGCGCCAGCAGCTTGGGGACTAACACCGGGGAGCTGTTTTTT | CASSLGTNTGELFF
TRBD2 | . | TRBJ2-1 | 16 | TRBV11-2 | TGTGCCAGCAGCTTAGGGGGACTAGTAGGCTACAATGAGCAGTTCTTC | CASSLGGLVGYNEQFF
TRBD1 | . | TRBJ1-1 | 16 | TRBV5-1 | TGCGCCAGCAGCCCCCCCGGGACAGGGGATTTCGCTGAAGCTTTCTTT | CASSPPGTGDFAEAFF
TRBD2 | . | TRBJ2-2 | 14 | TRBV11-3 | TGTGCCAGCAGCCAGCGGGGCGGCGCCGGGGAGCTGTTTTTT | CASSQRGGAGELFF
. | . | TRBJ1-2 | 18 | TRBV19 | TGTGCCAGTAGTACCCTGGGGACCAGGGAGTCCGGCACCTATGGCTACACCTTC | CASSTLGTRESGTYGYTF
. | . | TRBJ1-2 | 13 | TRBV20-1 | TGCAGTGCTAGTTTCAGGGGAAACTATGGCTACACCTTC | CSASFRGNYGYTF
. | . | TRBJ2-7 | 11 | TRBV4-1 | TGCGCCAGCACCCCGGTCGACGAGCAGTACTTC | CASTPVDEQYF
. | . | TRBJ2-6 | 15 | TRBV3-1/TRBV3-2 | TGTGCCAGCAGCCAACTGGGGGCTGGGGCCAACGTCCTGACTTTC | CASSQLGAGANVLTF
TRBD2 | . | TRBJ2-3 | 16 | TRBV14 | TGTGCCAGCAGCCTGGGACTAGCGAGAGATACAGATACGCAGTATTTT | CASSLGLARDTDTQYF
. | . | TRBJ2-1 | 16 | TRBV6-4 | TGTGCCAGCAGTGACTCACTAGGACCCCCCTACAATGAGCAGTTCTTC | CASSDSLGPPYNEQFF
. | . | TRBJ2-1 | 16 | TRBV24-1 | TGTGCCACCAGTGATTTGGGAGCCTCTAGCTACAATGAGCAGTTCTTC | CATSDLGASSYNEQFF
. | . | TRBJ2-1 | 15 | TRBV9 | TGTGCCAGCAGCCCCGACAGCGCAAGTTACAATGAGCAGTTCTTC | CASSPDSASYNEQFF
. | . | TRBJ2-7 | 15 | TRBV29-1 | TGCAGCGTTGTCGTCGGAGGGTCCGGGGCCTACGAGCAGTACTTC | CSVVVGGSGAYEQYF
TRBD2 | . | TRBJ2-2 | 16 | TRBV2 | TGTGCCAGCAGTGAAATGGGCGGGAGCGGCACCGGGGAGCTGTTTTTT | CASSEMGGSGTGELFF
. | . | TRBJ1-6 | 15 | TRBV11-3 | TGTGCCAGCAGCAAACGACGGGGGCATAATTCACCCCTCCACTTT | CASSKRRGHNSPLHF
. | . | TRBJ1-2 | 14 | TRBV4-1 | TGCGCCAGCAGCCTAGGCCAGGTGAACTATGGCTACACCTTC | CASSLGQVNYGYTF